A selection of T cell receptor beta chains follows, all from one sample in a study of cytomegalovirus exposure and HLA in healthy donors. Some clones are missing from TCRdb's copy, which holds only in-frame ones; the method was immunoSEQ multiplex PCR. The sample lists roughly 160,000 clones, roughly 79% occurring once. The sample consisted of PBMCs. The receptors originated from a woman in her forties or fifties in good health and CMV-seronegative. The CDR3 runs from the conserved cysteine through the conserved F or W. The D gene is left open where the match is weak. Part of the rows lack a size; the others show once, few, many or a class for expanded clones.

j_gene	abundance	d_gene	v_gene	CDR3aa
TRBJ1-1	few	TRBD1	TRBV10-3	CAISGLGQGDHTEAFF
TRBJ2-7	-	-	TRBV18	CASSPGVSYEQYF
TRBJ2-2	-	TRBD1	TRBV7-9	CASSRDRANTGELFF
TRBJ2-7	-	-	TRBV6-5	CASSYSRLRYEQYF
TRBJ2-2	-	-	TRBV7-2	CASSLRGIDTGELFF
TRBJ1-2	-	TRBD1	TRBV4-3	CASSPTDRAANYGYTF
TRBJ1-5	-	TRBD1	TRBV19	CASTPTGEGNQPQHF
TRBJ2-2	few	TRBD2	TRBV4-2	CASSTTSGSFTGELFF
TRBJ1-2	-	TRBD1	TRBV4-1	CASSPRTGDGYTF
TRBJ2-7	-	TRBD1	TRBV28	CASSRQGSTYEQYF
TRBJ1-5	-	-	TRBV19	CASSSGVGGQPQHF
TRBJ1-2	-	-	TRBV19	CASMRRDSGGYGYTF
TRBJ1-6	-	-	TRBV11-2	CASSLGGTYNSPLHF
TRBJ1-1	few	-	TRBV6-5	CASTNLGGPDTEAFF
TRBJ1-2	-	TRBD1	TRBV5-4	CASSFPGQGYGYTF
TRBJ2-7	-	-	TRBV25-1	CASSESFGFPEQYF
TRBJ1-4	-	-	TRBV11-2	CASREIGETNEKLFF
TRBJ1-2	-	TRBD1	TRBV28	CASSLRDRHIYGYTF
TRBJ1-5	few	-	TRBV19	CASYPNRERSEPQHF
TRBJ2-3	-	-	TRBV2	CASSEVWLTDTQYF
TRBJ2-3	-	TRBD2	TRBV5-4	CASSLEVSGGHTQYF
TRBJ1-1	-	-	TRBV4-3	CASSQDYAGSTEAFF
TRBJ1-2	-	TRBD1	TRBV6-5	CASKLDREGYGYTF
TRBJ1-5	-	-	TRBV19	CASSIPDRYSNQPQHF
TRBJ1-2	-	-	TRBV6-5	CASSPQGNYGYTF
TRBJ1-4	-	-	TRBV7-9	CASSEGATNEKLFF
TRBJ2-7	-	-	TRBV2	CASVRQTPYEQYF